The next 3 T cell receptor beta chains were all read from a single sample in a study of blood T cell repertoires in COVID-19. Sequencing was performed with immunoSEQ multiplex PCR; in TCRdb, only in-frame clones are kept and a portion is missing. The sample includes 140,000 or so clones, about 87% of them seen just once. Sequencing was done on a sample of peripheral blood. The receptors shown here come from a man aged 55 to 70 with active or convalescent COVID-19.

This clone was counted between two and nine times. The V and J genes are TRBV3-1 (or the pseudogene TRBV3-2) and TRBJ1-4, with D uncertain. The V end lost 5 bases, the J end lost 3 bases, and 10 bases lay between the germline ends. The CDR3 loop spans 14 amino acids. CDR1 and CDR2 (germline): LGHDT, YNNKEL (reference sequence). The CDR3 DNA is TGTGCCAGCAGCACTCTCGGGGCTAATGAAAAACTGTTTTTT. This sequence encodes CASSTLGANEKLFF.

The chain uses TRBV19 and TRBJ1-2; D remains ambiguous. V was shortened by 4 bases and J by 6 bases, with 12 bases between the two germline ends. Germline CDR1 LNHDA, CDR2 SQIVND (reference sequence). This CDR3 comprises 13 residues. Written as DNA, the CDR3 is TGTGCCAGTAGTAGGAGCCCAGCTCATGGCTACACCTTC. This encodes CASSRSPAHGYTF.

The chain has TRBV5-1 and TRBJ2-2, with 7 positions matching TRBD1. The J segment lost 1 base and the V segment lost 0 bases, leaving 3 bases of the junction unmatched. Germline CDR1 and CDR2: SGHRS and YFSETQ. CDR3 length: 16 residues. The CDR3 sequence is CASSLGTGRNTGELFF. The CDR3 DNA is TGCGCCAGCAGCTTGGGGACAGGAAGGAACACCGGGGAGCTGTTTTTT.